The 30 T cell receptor beta chains in this list originate from one sample, sequenced in a study of blood T cell repertoires in COVID-19. Method: immunoSEQ multiplex PCR; TCRdb's copy keeps in-frame clones and lacks some. Counted here are 110,000 or so clones, around four fifths occurring once; the ten biggest clones make up 15% to 20%. The sequenced sample was peripheral blood. These receptors were taken from a woman aged 60-70 years with acute or convalescent COVID-19.

The chain has TRBV30 and TRBJ2-6; the D gene is possibly TRBD2 (5 bases). The CDR3 extends over 16 amino acids. Germline assignment: CDR1 GTSNPN and CDR2 SVGIG (reference sequence). Trimming took 2 bases from V and 1 from J, leaving 12 bases between them. In DNA, the CDR3 is TGTGCCTGGAGTCGAGGGCGGAGATCTGGGGCCAACGTCCTGACTTTC. This codes for CAWSRGRRSGANVLTF.

This clone was seen only a few times. The chain combines TRBV5-4 with TRBJ2-5; 8 positions agree with TRBD2. The CDR3 spans 15 residues. CDR1 and CDR2 from the germline V gene are SGHNT and YYREEE (reference sequence). Trimming removed 5 bases from V and 4 bases from J; junction bases left unmatched: 10. CDR3 sequence (DNA): TGTGCCAGCAGTTTTCCAGTAGCGGGAACAGAGACCCAGTACTTC. This sequence encodes CASSFPVAGTETQYF.

The rearrangement links TRBV28 to TRBJ1-2; the match to TRBD1 covers 8 bases. The ends lost 3 bases at V and 0 bases at J; junction bases unmatched: 9. The germline CDR1 and CDR2 sequences are MDHEN and SYDVKM. The CDR3 has 17 residues. This CDR3 reads CASSFPADRAPNYGYTF. The CDR3 nucleotides read TGTGCCAGCAGTTTTCCAGCGGACAGGGCCCCTAACTATGGCTACACCTTC.

The chain recombines TRBV6-2 or TRBV6-3 with TRBJ2-2, with D possibly matching TRBD2 (5 bases). Germline loops: CDR1 MNHEY, CDR2 SVGEGT. V lost 6 bases and J lost 6, with 20 bases in between. The CDR3 contains 16 residues. The CDR3 loop reads CASSYDNPTRAGELFF. CDR3 bases: TGTGCCAGCAGCTATGACAACCCAACGAGGGCCGGGGAGCTGTTTTTT.

The CDR3 here is CASSESGGAADTQYF. Here the CDR3 DNA reads TGTGCCAGCAGTGAAAGCGGGGGGGCTGCAGATACGCAGTATTTT. The genes are TRBV6-4 and TRBJ2-3; 10 bases are a match to TRBD2. Trimming removed 3 bases from V and 4 bases from J; junction bases left unmatched: 4. Germline loops: CDR1 MRHNA, CDR2 SNTAGT. The CDR3 spans 15 residues.

V usage is TRBV7-2 and J usage is TRBJ2-1; tentative D call: TRBD1 (6 bases). CDR1 and CDR2 from the germline V gene are SGHTA and FQGNSA. Trimming stripped 1 base from V and 2 bases from J, with 6 bases between. The length of the CDR3 is 14 residues. DNA of the CDR3: TGTGCCAGCAGCTTAGGGACAGCCTACAATGAGCAGTTCTTC. Translation: CASSLGTAYNEQFF.

J is TRBJ2-3 and V is TRBV3-1 (or the pseudogene TRBV3-2); D not certain. The ends were cut back, 5 bases at V and 2 bases at J, with 14 bases in the middle. CDR3 size: 15 residues. The germline V gene has CDR1 LGHDT and CDR2 YNNKEL (reference sequence). The DNA of the CDR3 is TGTGCCAGCAGCGCACGACAAGACCTCACAGATACGCAGTATTTT. Amino acid sequence: CASSARQDLTDTQYF.

The chain links TRBV24-1 to TRBJ2-7, with D uncertain. In germline, CDR1 is KGHDR, CDR2 SFDVKD. The CDR3 runs to 13 residues. Deletions cut 9 bases from V and 2 bases from J, with 13 bases between. CDR3 DNA: TGTGCCACCGAAAACTCATTTACCTACGAGCAGTACTTC. Protein product: CATENSFTYEQYF.

The chain links TRBV12-3 or TRBV12-4 to TRBJ1-1, with D possibly being TRBD1 (5 bases). The CDR3 has 12 residues. The ends were cut back, 5 bases at V and 7 bases at J, with 11 bases in the middle. The CDR3 protein is CASSIGTREAFF. DNA for the CDR3: TGTGCCAGCAGTATCGGGACTCGTGAAGCTTTCTTT.

The chain has TRBV2 and TRBJ2-2; TRBD1 matches 11 bases. Trimming at V came to 7 bases and at J to 3 bases, leaving 10 bases not matched to a gene. CDR3 length equals 17 residues. CDR1 and CDR2 (germline): SNHLY, FYNNEI. In nucleotides, the CDR3 is TGTGCCAGCAAAAGGACAGGGGGCGCGTTAGACACCGGGGAGCTGTTTTTT. It specifies CASKRTGGALDTGELFF.

This chain uses TRBV9 with TRBJ1-1; D is possibly TRBD1 (6 bases). The CDR3 consists of 15 residues. V lost 4 bases and J 5 bases, leaving 18 bases between the germline ends. Germline CDR1 reads SGDLS; CDR2 reads YYNGEE. CDR3 sequence: CASSPRQGRSTEAFF. The CDR3 nucleotides read TGTGCCAGCAGCCCCCGCCAGGGGAGAAGTACTGAAGCTTTCTTT.

The CDR3 is CASSSGNIQYF. CDR3 bases: TGTGCCAGCAGCTCGGGGAACATTCAGTACTTC. The chain links TRBV13 to TRBJ2-4, with TRBD2 as a possible D gene (5 bases). From germline, CDR1 is PRHDT and CDR2 FYEKMQ (reference sequence). Trimming took off 4 bases at V and 7 bases at J, with 5 bases between the two ends. The CDR3 has 11 amino acids.

The V gene is TRBV15, the J gene TRBJ2-5, with a possible D match to TRBD1 (6 bases). Germline-derived CDR1 and CDR2 are LNHNV and YYDKDF (reference sequence). V lost 4 bases, J lost 3 bases, and 15 bases lay in between. This CDR3 is built from 15 residues. CDR3 region: CATSKRTAHEETQYF. The CDR3 coding sequence is TGTGCCACCAGCAAGCGGACAGCGCACGAAGAGACCCAGTACTTC. Variable domain in full (rest from reference TRBV15 and TRBJ2-5): DAMVIQNPRYQVTQFGKPVTLSCSQTLNHNVMYWYQQKSSQAPKLLFHYYDKDFNNEADTPDNFQSRRPNTSFCFLDIRSPGLGDTAMYLCATSKRTAHEETQYFGPGTRLLVL.

This clone is a singleton in its sample. The chain is built from TRBV7-3 and TRBJ2-2; 9 bases match TRBD2. Germline V lookup: CDR1 SGHTA, CDR2 FQGTGA. The CDR3 extends over 17 amino acids. J was trimmed by 3 bases and V by 1 base; bases with no gene match: 6. The CDR3 DNA sequence: TGTGCCAGCAGCTTAATACATAGCGGGAGCTACACCGGGGAGCTGTTTTTT. It translates to CASSLIHSGSYTGELFF.

The V and J genes are TRBV6-5 and TRBJ2-7; 8 bases are a match to TRBD2. V was pared by 7 bases and J by 4 bases, with 12 bases of the junction left unmatched. The CDR3 runs 15 residues. Germline V gives CDR1 MNHEY, CDR2 SVGAGI. The CDR3 region is CASKKTSGAMYEQYF. CDR3 nucleotide sequence: TGTGCCAGCAAGAAAACTAGCGGTGCCATGTACGAGCAGTACTTC.

The rearrangement links TRBV27 to TRBJ1-1; possibly TRBD1 for D (5 bases). The V gene lost 6 bases and the J gene lost 3 bases, with 11 bases spanning the gap. This CDR3 region has 13 residues. Germline lookup yields CDR1 MNHEY and CDR2 SMNVEV (reference sequence). The CDR3 DNA reads as TGTGCCAGCAGCAGACGGACACACACTGAAGCTTTCTTT. It yields the protein CASSRRTHTEAFF.

This chain connects TRBV5-4 to TRBJ2-1, with D perhaps matching TRBD1 (6 bases). The germline CDR1 and CDR2 sequences are SGHNT and YYREEE (reference sequence). The CDR3 sequence is 14 residues long. V was cut by 1 base and J by 12 bases, with 17 bases left in between. The CDR3 sequence: CASSLSESQGRQFF. In DNA form, the CDR3 reads TGTGCCAGCAGCTTGTCGGAGAGCCAGGGGAGGCAGTTCTTC.

This chain links TRBV28 with TRBJ2-7; 10 nucleotides align to TRBD1. Trimming removed 6 bases from V and 3 bases from J; junction bases left unmatched: 8. This CDR3 region has 15 residues. Germline V gene sequence: CDR1 MDHEN, CDR2 SYDVKM. Written as DNA, the CDR3 is TGTGCCAGCAGCACTCCCGGGACAGGGGTCTACGAGCAGTACTTC. Translated, it gives CASSTPGTGVYEQYF.

This clone was seen just once. The chain links TRBV7-8 to TRBJ1-5; D is unresolved. This CDR3 has 15 amino acids. V was cut by 5 bases and J by 4 bases, with 15 bases left in between. The germline gives CDR1 SGHVS, CDR2 FQNEAQ. CDR3 DNA sequence: TGTGCCAGCAGCGCAAGGGAGGGAATGAATCAGCCCCAGCATTTT. Protein product: CASSAREGMNQPQHF. The full variable domain, rest sourced from reference TRBV7-8 and TRBJ1-5, is GAGVSQSPRYKVAKRGQDVALRCDPISGHVSLFWYQQALGQGPEFLTYFQNEAQLDKSGLPSDRFFAERPEGSVSTLKIQRTQQEDSAVYLCASSAREGMNQPQHFGDGTRLSIL.

This clone was counted a single time. The chain employs TRBV24-1 and TRBJ1-2; D is undetermined. There are 14 residues in the CDR3. Germline CDR1 is KGHDR and CDR2 is SFDVKD. The V and J ends lost 3 bases and 4 bases respectively, with 11 bases between them. This CDR3 is CATSDRGLGYGYTF. The CDR3 DNA reads as TGTGCCACCAGTGATCGAGGTCTCGGCTATGGCTACACCTTC.

This clone was picked up one time. The CDR3 coding sequence is TGTGCCTGGAGTGGGACAGGGCTCTTGGATGAGCAGTTCTTC. Translating it yields CAWSGTGLLDEQFF. This chain links TRBV30 with TRBJ2-1, with 8 bases matching TRBD1. Germline assignment: CDR1 GTSNPN and CDR2 SVGIG (reference sequence). The ends lost 1 base at V and 8 bases at J; junction bases unmatched: 7. This CDR3 contains 14 residues.

A word on this clone: A much larger clone sits a single nucleotide away, making a read error possible. The identical CDR3 is also encoded by other nucleotide sequences in the sample. DNA of the CDR3: TGCAGCGTTGTCCCAGGGGGCGGTCAGCCCCAGCATTTT. This encodes CSVVPGGGQPQHF. The chain couples TRBV29-1 to TRBJ1-5; 8 bases map to TRBD1. CDR1 and CDR2 from the germline V gene are SQVTM and ANQGSEA. The CDR3 totals 13 residues. The V segment lost 4 bases and the J segment 6 bases; nucleotides outside the gene matches: 5.

The DNA of the CDR3 is TGCAGCGCTGACAGGGTAGATGAGCAGTTCTTC. As protein: CSADRVDEQFF. This rearrangement joins TRBV29-1 to TRBJ2-1, with 7 bases aligning to TRBD1. V trimming: 7 bases; J trimming: 8 bases; junction bases outside the gene matches: 5. In germline, CDR1 is SQVTM, CDR2 ANQGSEA. The CDR3 is made up of 11 amino acids.

The sample holds one count of this clone. This chain connects TRBV28 to TRBJ1-1; D might be TRBD1 (5 bases). Trimming removed 5 bases from V and 2 bases from J, with 15 bases in between. The CDR3 spans 15 residues. CDR1 is MDHEN and CDR2 is SYDVKM in the germline V gene. CDR3 amino acids: CASSRSGKANTEAFF. The CDR3 DNA follows: TGTGCCAGCAGTCGATCAGGGAAGGCTAACACTGAAGCTTTCTTT.

The CDR3: CASSGRTGITEAFF. DNA of the CDR3: TGTGCCAGCAGCGGACGGACAGGGATCACTGAAGCTTTCTTT. The V and J genes are TRBV9 and TRBJ1-1; 8 bases map to TRBD1. The germline V gene encodes CDR1 SGDLS and CDR2 YYNGEE. This CDR3 is built from 14 residues. The junction had 5 bases not matched to a gene; V was cut back by 3 bases and J by 4 bases.

The CDR3 DNA reads TGCGCCAGCAGTCGGCTAGCGGGAGATACGAATGAGCAGTTCTTC. This sequence encodes CASSRLAGDTNEQFF. The rearrangement links TRBV4-3 to TRBJ2-1; 10 bases are a match to TRBD2. Germline CDR1 LGHNA, CDR2 YSLEER. The CDR3 has 15 residues. V was pared by 6 bases and J by 7 bases, with 9 bases of the junction left unmatched.

The chain joins TRBV21-1 to TRBJ2-7; TRBD1 was called by the table and not checked on the DNA. TRBV21-1 is a known pseudogene. The CDR3 spans 14 residues. CDR3 bases: TGTGCCACCCCACCCCAGGTTTTGTGCTACGAGCAGTACTTC. Translation: CATPPQVLCYEQYF.

The chain employs TRBV3-1 (or the pseudogene TRBV3-2) and TRBJ1-2, with D uncertain. The germline V gene has CDR1 LGHDT and CDR2 YNNKEL (reference sequence). The V end was cut by 0 bases, the J end by 2 bases, with 7 bases between. There are 14 residues in the CDR3. This chain's CDR3 is CASSQEQRNYGYTF. The CDR3, as DNA: TGTGCCAGCAGCCAAGAGCAGCGCAACTATGGCTACACCTTC.

This clone came up many times. V is TRBV2 and J is TRBJ2-1, with 15 bases aligning to TRBD2. This CDR3 contains 14 residues. The germline V gene encodes CDR1 SNHLY and CDR2 FYNNEI. J was trimmed by 8 bases and V by 7 bases; bases with no gene match: 3. For the CDR3, the DNA is TGTGCCAGCAAGAGGACTAGCGGGGGGGATGAGCAGTTCTTC. It encodes CASKRTSGGDEQFF.

This clone has only a few counts. J is TRBJ2-3 and V is TRBV9, with a weak D call TRBD1 (6 bases). V dropped 1 base and J dropped 4 bases, with 13 bases sitting between them. This CDR3 has 15 residues. Germline V gene sequence: CDR1 SGDLS, CDR2 YYNGEE. The CDR3 DNA reads as TGTGCCAGCAGCGTAAGGCAGGGGTGGGCAGATACGCAGTATTTT. Translation: CASSVRQGWADTQYF.